The 21 T cell receptor beta chains reported below all come from one sample, sequenced in a study of blood T cell repertoires in COVID-19. Produced via immunoSEQ multiplex PCR; TCRdb's table is partial and in-frame only. The repertoire has around 110,000 clones, approximately 82% of them found once; the top ten carry 7.5%. Material for sequencing was peripheral blood. The origin of the receptors is a man in his 70s with active or convalescent COVID-19.

The chain links TRBV4-2 to TRBJ2-2; TRBD2 matches 7 bases. Per the germline V gene, CDR1 is LGHNA and CDR2 is YNFKEQ. This CDR3 comprises 16 residues. The trim removed 0 bases at V and 3 bases at J, leaving 4 bases unmatched. This CDR3 is CASSQEARGYTGELFF. CDR3 DNA sequence: TGTGCCAGCAGCCAAGAGGCGCGGGGGTACACCGGGGAGCTGTTTTTT.

The V gene is TRBV6-1, the J gene TRBJ2-5, with TRBD2 matching over 9 bases. The CDR3 runs 16 residues. Germline loops: CDR1 MNHNS, CDR2 SASEGT. V shed 2 bases, J shed 3 bases, and the junction held 7 bases outside the gene matches. Written as DNA, the CDR3 is TGTGCCAGCAGTGAATACGCAGCGGGGGGCAAAGAGACCCAGTACTTC. This codes for CASSEYAAGGKETQYF.

This sequence joins TRBV29-1 and TRBJ2-7; 8 nucleotides align to TRBD1. The CDR3 spans 12 residues. Germline CDR1 and CDR2: SQVTM and ANQGSEA. Trimming removed 5 bases from V and 3 bases from J; junction bases left unmatched: 3. The CDR3 loop reads CSVLGQGYEQYF. The CDR3 DNA sequence: TGCAGCGTTCTTGGACAGGGCTACGAGCAGTACTTC.

V gene TRBV19 combines with J gene TRBJ2-7; TRBD1 agrees at 8 bases. There are 15 residues in the CDR3. The junction had 7 bases not matched to a gene; V was cut back by 6 bases and J by 0 bases. Looked up from germline, CDR1 is LNHDA and CDR2 is SQIVND (reference sequence). The CDR3 reads CASRRHRGDSYEQYF. The CDR3 nucleotides read TGTGCCAGTAGACGACACAGGGGGGACTCCTACGAGCAGTACTTC.

V gene TRBV29-1 combines with J gene TRBJ2-1; D gene ambiguous. This CDR3 comprises 11 residues. Deletions cut 4 bases from V and 5 bases from J, with 6 bases between. Germline V gene data show CDR1 as SQVTM and CDR2 as ANQGSEA. The CDR3 loop reads CSVVFNNEQFF. CDR3 DNA sequence: TGCAGCGTTGTCTTTAACAATGAGCAGTTCTTC.

CDR3 sequence: CASSFDRARAFF. DNA of the CDR3: TGTGCCAGCAGCTTCGACAGGGCTAGAGCTTTCTTT. V usage is TRBV5-4 and J usage is TRBJ1-1; the match to TRBD1 covers 7 bases. After removal of 2 bases from V and 10 bases from J, the junction contained 5 bases not matched to a gene. Germline CDR1 is SGHNT and CDR2 is YYREEE (reference sequence). The CDR3 is 12 residues long.

This chain joins TRBV6-6 and TRBJ1-1, with D uncertain. V was cut by 2 bases and J by 4 bases, with 11 bases left in between. CDR3 length: 14 amino acids. CDR1 MNHNY and CDR2 SVGAGI come from the germline V gene (reference sequence). The CDR3, as DNA: TGTGCCAGCAGTTACCGGTTACAGACCACTGAAGCTTTCTTT. It translates to CASSYRLQTTEAFF.

The chain couples TRBV3-1 (or the pseudogene TRBV3-2) to TRBJ2-7, with unresolved D. The CDR3 sequence is 11 residues long. Germline V CDR1 and CDR2: LGHDT, YNNKEL (reference sequence). The V end was cut by 1 base, the J end by 4 bases, with 2 bases between. The CDR3 protein is CASSQVYEQYF. In DNA, the CDR3 is TGTGCCAGCAGCCAAGTATACGAGCAGTACTTC.

This clone has only a few counts. This sequence joins TRBV2 and TRBJ2-7, with 7 bases aligning to TRBD2. Trimming cost V 5 bases and J 2 bases; bases outside gene matches: 0. This CDR3 is built from 12 residues. Germline V CDR1 and CDR2: SNHLY, FYNNEI. This chain's CDR3 is CASSSGTYEQYF. As DNA, the CDR3 is TGTGCCAGCAGTAGCGGGACCTACGAGCAGTACTTC.

This chain joins TRBV5-4 and TRBJ2-2, with no clear D. CDR1 SGHNT and CDR2 YYREEE come from the germline V gene (reference sequence). The length of the CDR3 is 15 residues. V lost 4 bases, J lost 0 bases, and 10 bases lay in between. In nucleotides, the CDR3 is TGTGCCAGCAGCCCCTTGACTTCGAACACCGGGGAGCTGTTTTTT. As protein: CASSPLTSNTGELFF.

The J gene is TRBJ1-2, the V gene TRBV30, with no clear D. The CDR3 runs 13 residues. V was pared by 3 bases and J by 4 bases, with 12 bases between. Germline V gene lookup returns CDR1 GTSNPN and CDR2 SVGIG (reference sequence). This chain's CDR3 is CAWRAFGGYGYTF. The CDR3, as DNA: TGTGCCTGGAGGGCCTTCGGAGGCTATGGCTACACCTTC.

The chain joins TRBV6-5 to TRBJ2-7; 7 bases agree with TRBD1. Germline trimming cut 9 bases from V and 3 bases from J; bases unmatched to any gene: 14. CDR1 is MNHEY and CDR2 is SVGAGI in the germline V gene. The CDR3 consists of 15 residues. The CDR3 here is CASSEGAVKNYEQYF. The CDR3, as DNA: TGTGCCAGTTCCGAGGGGGCGGTAAAAAACTACGAGCAGTACTTC.

The chain links TRBV12-3 or TRBV12-4 to TRBJ1-5; a weak D match, TRBD1 (5 bases). The V end was cut by 3 bases, the J end by 11 bases, with 11 bases between. The CDR3 consists of 12 residues. In nucleotides, the CDR3 is TGTGCCAGCAGTTTGGGGGGGACTGCCCAGCATTTT. Its translation: CASSLGGTAQHF.

The CDR3 is CASRRRELFF. The CDR3 nucleotides read TGTGCCAGTAGGAGGCGGGAGTTGTTCTTC. V gene TRBV19 combines with J gene TRBJ2-1; 7 bases agree with TRBD2. There are 10 residues in the CDR3. Germline assignment: CDR1 LNHDA and CDR2 SQIVND (reference sequence). Trimming removed 6 bases from V and 15 bases from J; junction bases left unmatched: 5.

This chain joins TRBV18 and TRBJ2-1; D is perhaps TRBD1 (6 bases). Trimming took 6 bases from V and 9 from J, leaving 15 bases between them. Germline V gene sequence: CDR1 KGHSH, CDR2 LQKENI. The CDR3 extends over 13 amino acids. This CDR3 reads CASSGGGGVEQFF. The CDR3, as DNA: TGTGCCAGCTCCGGCGGTGGGGGCGTTGAGCAGTTCTTC. Combining the CDR3 with reference TRBV18 and TRBJ2-1 gives the whole variable domain NAGVMQNPRHLVRRRGQEARLRCSPMKGHSHVYWYRQLPEEGLKFMVYLQKENIIDESGMPKERFSAEFPKEGPSILRIQQVVRGDSAAYFCASSGGGGVEQFFGPGTRLTVL.

Only one count was recorded for this clone. The chain recombines TRBV15 with TRBJ1-3, with 10 bases fitting TRBD1. The trim removed 5 bases at V and 4 bases at J, leaving 5 bases unmatched. This CDR3 region has 15 residues. Germline V gene data show CDR1 as LNHNV and CDR2 as YYDKDF (reference sequence). The chain's CDR3 is CATSQGQGLGNTIYF. In DNA form, the CDR3 reads TGTGCCACCAGCCAGGGACAGGGGTTGGGAAACACCATATATTTT.

The V call is TRBV11-2, the J call TRBJ2-3; 7 positions agree with TRBD2. The CDR3 contains 15 residues. V was pared by 1 base and J by 3 bases, with 4 bases of the junction left unmatched. Germline V gene lookup returns CDR1 SGHAT and CDR2 FQNNGV. In nucleotides, the CDR3 is TGTGCCAGCAGCTTAGCTGGACTAGGGACAGATACGCAGTATTTT. Translated, it gives CASSLAGLGTDTQYF.

The chain combines TRBV6-5 with TRBJ2-5, with 7 bases identical to TRBD1. The germline V gene has CDR1 MNHEY and CDR2 SVGAGI. The CDR3 runs 14 residues. V shed 6 bases, J shed 4 bases, and the junction held 8 bases outside the gene matches. The chain's CDR3 is CASRRTGVGETQYF. Written as DNA, the CDR3 is TGTGCCAGCAGAAGAACAGGGGTTGGAGAGACCCAGTACTTC.

The gene calls are TRBV6-5 and TRBJ2-3; the match to TRBD2 covers 13 bases. This CDR3 has 15 amino acids. CDR1 and CDR2 (germline): MNHEY, SVGAGI. Trimming removed 6 bases from V and 6 bases from J; junction bases left unmatched: 6. CDR3 nucleotide sequence: TGTGCCAGCAGGACACTAGCGGGAGGGCCTGATACGCAGTATTTT. This codes for CASRTLAGGPDTQYF.

The V call is TRBV27, the J call TRBJ1-5, with unresolved D. V was pared by 3 bases and J by 4 bases, with 4 bases between. CDR3 length: 12 residues. Per the germline V gene, CDR1 is MNHEY and CDR2 is SMNVEV (reference sequence). This CDR3 reads CASSFRNQPQHF. CDR3 sequence (DNA): TGTGCCAGCAGTTTCAGAAATCAGCCCCAGCATTTT.

This sequence joins TRBV5-4 and TRBJ2-7, with TRBD1 matching 7 bases. J lost 1 base, V lost 4 bases, and 8 bases had no gene match. CDR3 length: 15 residues. CDR1 SGHNT and CDR2 YYREEE come from the germline V gene (reference sequence). The CDR3 DNA follows: TGTGCCAGCAGCCCCAAAGGGGGCCAGTCCTACGAGCAGTACTTC. Translated, it gives CASSPKGGQSYEQYF.